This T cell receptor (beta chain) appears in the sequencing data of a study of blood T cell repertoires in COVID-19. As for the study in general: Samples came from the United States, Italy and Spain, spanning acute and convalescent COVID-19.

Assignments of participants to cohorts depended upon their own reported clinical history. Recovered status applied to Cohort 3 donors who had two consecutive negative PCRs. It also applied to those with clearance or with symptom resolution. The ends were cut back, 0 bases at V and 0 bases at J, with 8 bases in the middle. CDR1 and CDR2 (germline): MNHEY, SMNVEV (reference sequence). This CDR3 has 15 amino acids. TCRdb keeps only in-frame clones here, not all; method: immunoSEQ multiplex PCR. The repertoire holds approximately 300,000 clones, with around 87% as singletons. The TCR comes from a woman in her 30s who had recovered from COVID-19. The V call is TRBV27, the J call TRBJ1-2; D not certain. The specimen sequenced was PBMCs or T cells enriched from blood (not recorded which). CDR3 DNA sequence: TGTGCCAGCAGTTTATCGAGAGCATCTAACTATGGCTACACCTTC. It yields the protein CASSLSRASNYGYTF.